This T cell receptor (beta chain) originates from a study of cytomegalovirus exposure and HLA in healthy donors. Broader study findings: Immune exposure information available was restricted to CMV serostatus. Later genetic work tied a missense DCLRE1C variant to beta-chain V and J trimming. In an earlier analysis, productive rearrangement rates for most beta V segments clustered near 87% or 30%.

In germline, CDR1 is DFQATT, CDR2 SNEGSKA (reference sequence). V was trimmed by 3 bases and J by 7 bases, leaving 7 bases between them. This CDR3 spans 11 amino acids. The PCR ran on 60 Vbeta and 13 Jbeta primers. The method was immunoSEQ multiplex PCR; TCRdb's version includes in-frame clones alone and lacks a portion of them. This table has about 130,000 clones, around 72% appearing once. At collection, donors were nominally healthy, but unrecorded immune exposures were probable. About this clone itself: The antigen remains unidentified.

Sequencing used PBMCs. The J gene is TRBJ2-1, the V gene TRBV20-1; unclear D gene. The clonotype comes from a man between 18 and 35 years old in good health and CMV-seropositive. In nucleotides, the CDR3 is TGCAGTGCTAGTACCAGGAATGAGCAGTTCTTC. This gives the protein CSASTRNEQFF.